This TCR beta chain came from a study of PD-1 blockade in classical Hodgkin lymphoma. Study-wide results and limits: A significant rise in TCR diversity was seen by C4D1 for CD4+ cells but not for CD8+ cells. TCR diversity at baseline was reported to be reduced in newly diagnosed patients relative to healthy donors. Still unresolved is the cause of the repertoire differences, which may be disease activity or prior therapy. Patients who began taking nivolumab under 1 year after ASCT were left out.

Germline V gene lookup returns CDR1 MDHEN and CDR2 SYDVKM. V lost 5 bases to trimming and J lost 1 base, with 8 bases between them. The CDR3 is 13 amino acids. Autologous stem cell transplantation was followed by relapse in every patient, and brentuximab vedotin exposure varied. A word on this clone: What it binds is not known.

Method: immunoSEQ multiplex PCR; TCRdb's copy keeps in-frame clones and lacks some. The data contain tens of thousands of clones, about three quarters of them seen just once; the ten biggest clones take up 3.5% to 4%. Specimen: peripheral blood mononuclear cells (PBMCs), collected before the second cycle of nivolumab. The chain carries TRBV28 and TRBJ1-1; D is possibly TRBD1 (5 bases). The receptor was derived from a human donor with classical Hodgkin lymphoma. Written as DNA, the CDR3 is TGTGCCAGCAGTATCAGGGCGAACACTGAAGCTTTCTTT. Its protein is CASSIRANTEAFF.